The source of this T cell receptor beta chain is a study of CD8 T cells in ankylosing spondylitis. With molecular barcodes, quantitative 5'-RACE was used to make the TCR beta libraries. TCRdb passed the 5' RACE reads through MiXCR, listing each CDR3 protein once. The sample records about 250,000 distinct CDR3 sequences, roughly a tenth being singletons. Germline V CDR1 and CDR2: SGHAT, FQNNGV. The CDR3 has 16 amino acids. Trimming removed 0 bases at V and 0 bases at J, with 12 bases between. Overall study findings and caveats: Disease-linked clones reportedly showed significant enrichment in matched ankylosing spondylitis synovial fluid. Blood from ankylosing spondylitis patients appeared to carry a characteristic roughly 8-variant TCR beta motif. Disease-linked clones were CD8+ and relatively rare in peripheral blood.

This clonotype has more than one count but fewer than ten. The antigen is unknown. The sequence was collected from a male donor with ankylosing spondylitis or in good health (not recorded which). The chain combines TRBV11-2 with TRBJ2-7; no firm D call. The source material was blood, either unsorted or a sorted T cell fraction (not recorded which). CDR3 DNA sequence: TGTGCCAGCAGCTTAGAAGGCAGAGAGTTCTCCTACGAGCAGTACTTC. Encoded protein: CASSLEGREFSYEQYF.